The following is a TCR beta chain sequence with its context. The antigen is not known. The source of the sample is a study of T cell responses to AZD1222 COVID-19 vaccine. Study-wide context: It was second doses at about 4 or about 12 weeks that were pooled.

Only in-frame clones appear in the TCRdb table, and some are missing; sequencing was by immunoSEQ multiplex PCR. The data show approximately 130,000 clones, over 90% seen once. The V and J ends lost 4 bases and 2 bases respectively, with 0 bases between them. CDR3 length: 12 residues. The germline CDR1 and CDR2 sequences are MNHEY and SMNVEV (reference sequence). Broader study findings: Spike was spanned by vaccine-associated CD4 TCRs, with dominance at 160-218 and 743-854. Females made up more of the donors, who were largely white British, and clonal diversity may have come out too low. Two AZD1222 administrations were followed by greater Spike-specific TCR breadth and depth.

Sample: peripheral blood, taken on day 0 of AZD1222 vaccination. The V gene is TRBV27, the J gene TRBJ2-6, with D unclear. This sequence originates from an adult in good health. Here the CDR3 DNA reads TGTGCCAGCAGTTCTGGGGCCAACGTCCTGACTTTC. This sequence encodes CASSSGANVLTF.